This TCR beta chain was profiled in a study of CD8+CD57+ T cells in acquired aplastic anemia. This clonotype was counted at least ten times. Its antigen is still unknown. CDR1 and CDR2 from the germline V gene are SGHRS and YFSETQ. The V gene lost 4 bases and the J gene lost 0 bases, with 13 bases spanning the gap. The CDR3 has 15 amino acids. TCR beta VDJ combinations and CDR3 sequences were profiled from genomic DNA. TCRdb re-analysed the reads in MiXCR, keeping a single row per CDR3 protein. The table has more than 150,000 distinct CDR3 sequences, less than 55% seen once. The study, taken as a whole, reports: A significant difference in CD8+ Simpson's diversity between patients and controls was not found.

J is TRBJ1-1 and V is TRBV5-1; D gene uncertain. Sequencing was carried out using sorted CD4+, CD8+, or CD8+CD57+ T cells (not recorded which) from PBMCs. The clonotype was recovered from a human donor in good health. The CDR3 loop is CASSAEGIMNTEAFF. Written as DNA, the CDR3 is TGCGCCAGCAGCGCCGAAGGGATAATGAACACTGAAGCTTTCTTT.